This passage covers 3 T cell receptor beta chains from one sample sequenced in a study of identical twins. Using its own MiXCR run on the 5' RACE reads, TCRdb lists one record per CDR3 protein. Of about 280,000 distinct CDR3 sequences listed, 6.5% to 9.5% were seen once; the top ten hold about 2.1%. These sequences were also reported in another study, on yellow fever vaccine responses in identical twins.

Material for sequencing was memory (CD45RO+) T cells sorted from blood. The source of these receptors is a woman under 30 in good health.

The CDR3 sequence: CASSLAFDRVKETQYF. The CDR3 coding sequence is TGTGCCAGCAGCTTAGCCTTTGACAGGGTAAAAGAGACCCAGTACTTC. The gene calls are TRBV7-8 and TRBJ2-5, with TRBD1 matching over 7 bases. CDR3 length equals 16 residues. Germline V CDR1 and CDR2: SGHVS, FQNEAQ. V lost 0 bases and J lost 3; bases outside the gene matches: 7.

The CDR3: CASSQTGAHYNEQFF. As DNA, the CDR3 is TGTGCCAGCAGCCAGACAGGGGCCCACTACAATGAGCAGTTCTTC. The V gene is TRBV12-3 or TRBV12-4, the J gene TRBJ2-1, with 8 bases identical to TRBD1. The V segment lost 6 bases and the J segment 3 bases; nucleotides outside the gene matches: 7. The length of the CDR3 is 15 residues.

Here the CDR3 DNA reads TGTGCCACCTCCTTGGGCGGCCCGGGCTACGAGCAGTACTTC. It encodes CATSLGGPGYEQYF. The J gene is TRBJ2-7, the V gene TRBV19; D is uncertain. Germline assignment: CDR1 LNHDA and CDR2 SQIVND (reference sequence). The germline V and J ends were trimmed by 10 bases and 3 bases, with 19 bases remaining between them. CDR3 size: 14 residues.